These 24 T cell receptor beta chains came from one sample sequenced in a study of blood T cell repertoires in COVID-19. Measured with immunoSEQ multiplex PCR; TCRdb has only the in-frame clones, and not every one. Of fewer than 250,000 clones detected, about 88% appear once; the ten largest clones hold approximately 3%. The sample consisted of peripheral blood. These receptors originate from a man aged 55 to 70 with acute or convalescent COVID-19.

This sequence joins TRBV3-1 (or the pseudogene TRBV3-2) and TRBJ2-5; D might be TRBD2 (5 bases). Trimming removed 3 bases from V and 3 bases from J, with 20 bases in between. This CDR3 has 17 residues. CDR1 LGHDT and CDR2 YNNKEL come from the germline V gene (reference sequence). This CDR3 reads CASSHRQGRLLKETQYF. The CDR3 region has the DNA TGTGCCAGCAGCCACCGACAAGGGAGACTACTGAAAGAGACCCAGTACTTC.

CDR3 sequence reads: CASSLSGGYTF. CDR3 nucleotide sequence: TGCGCCAGCAGCCTTTCAGGGGGCTACACCTTC. The chain couples TRBV4-1 to TRBJ1-2, with D maybe TRBD1 (5 bases). Deletions cut 4 bases from V and 8 bases from J, with 8 bases between. The CDR3 covers 11 residues. Germline values: CDR1 MGHRA, CDR2 YSYEKL.

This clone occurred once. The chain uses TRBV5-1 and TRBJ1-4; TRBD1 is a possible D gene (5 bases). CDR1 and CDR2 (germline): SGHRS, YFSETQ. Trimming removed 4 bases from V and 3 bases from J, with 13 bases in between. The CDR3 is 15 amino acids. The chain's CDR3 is CASSKLGGSNEKLFF. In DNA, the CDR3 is TGCGCCAGCAGCAAATTGGGGGGGTCTAATGAAAAACTGTTTTTT.

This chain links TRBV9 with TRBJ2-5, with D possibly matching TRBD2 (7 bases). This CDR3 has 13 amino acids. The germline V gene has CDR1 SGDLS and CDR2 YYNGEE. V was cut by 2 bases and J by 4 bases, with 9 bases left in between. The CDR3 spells CASSVGGAETQYF. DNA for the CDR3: TGTGCCAGCAGCGTGGGGGGGGCAGAGACCCAGTACTTC.

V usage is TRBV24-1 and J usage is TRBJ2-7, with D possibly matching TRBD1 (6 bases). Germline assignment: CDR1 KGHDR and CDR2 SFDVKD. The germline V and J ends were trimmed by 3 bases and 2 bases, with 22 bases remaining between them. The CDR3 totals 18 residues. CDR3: CATSDLSLGQGFTYEQYF. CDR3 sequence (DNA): TGTGCCACCAGTGATCTGAGCCTGGGGCAGGGGTTTACCTACGAGCAGTACTTC.

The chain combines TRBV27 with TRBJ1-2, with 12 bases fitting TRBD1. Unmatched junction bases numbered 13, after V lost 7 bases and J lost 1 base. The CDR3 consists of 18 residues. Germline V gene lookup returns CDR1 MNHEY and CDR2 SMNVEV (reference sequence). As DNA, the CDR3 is TGTGCCAGCACCTTAATCGGGACAGGGGGCCCCTTTAACTATGGCTACACCTTC. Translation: CASTLIGTGGPFNYGYTF.

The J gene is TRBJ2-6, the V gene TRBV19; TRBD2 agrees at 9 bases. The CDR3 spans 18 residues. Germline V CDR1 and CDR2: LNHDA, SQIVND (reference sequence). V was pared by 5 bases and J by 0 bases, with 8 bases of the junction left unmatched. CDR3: CASSPIAGANSGANVLTF. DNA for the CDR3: TGTGCCAGTAGTCCAATAGCGGGGGCCAACTCTGGGGCCAACGTCCTGACTTTC.

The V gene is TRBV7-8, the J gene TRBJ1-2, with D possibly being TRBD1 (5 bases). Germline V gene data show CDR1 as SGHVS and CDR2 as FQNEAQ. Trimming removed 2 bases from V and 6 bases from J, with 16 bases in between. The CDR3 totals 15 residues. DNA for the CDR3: TGTGCCAGCAGCTTAATGAGGACAACAAACCATGGCTACACCTTC. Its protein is CASSLMRTTNHGYTF.

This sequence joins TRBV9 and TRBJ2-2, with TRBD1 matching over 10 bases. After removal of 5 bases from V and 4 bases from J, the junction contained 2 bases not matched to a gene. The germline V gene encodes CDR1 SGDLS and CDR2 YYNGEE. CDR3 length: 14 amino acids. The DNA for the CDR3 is TGTGCCAGCAGAGGACAGGGGGTCACCGGGGAGCTGTTTTTT. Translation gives CASRGQGVTGELFF.

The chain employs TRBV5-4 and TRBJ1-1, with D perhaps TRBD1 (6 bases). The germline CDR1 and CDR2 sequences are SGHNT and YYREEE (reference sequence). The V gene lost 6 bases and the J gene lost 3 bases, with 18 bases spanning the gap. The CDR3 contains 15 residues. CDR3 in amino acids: CASTPGGGVYTEAFF. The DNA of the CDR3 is TGTGCCAGCACCCCCGGGGGGGGCGTTTACACTGAAGCTTTCTTT.

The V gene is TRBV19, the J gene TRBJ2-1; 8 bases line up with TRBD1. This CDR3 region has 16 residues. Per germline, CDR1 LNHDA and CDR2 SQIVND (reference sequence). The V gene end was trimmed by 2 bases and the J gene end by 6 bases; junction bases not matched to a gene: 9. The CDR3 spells CASSIQTGTGGNEQFF. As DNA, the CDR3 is TGTGCCAGTAGTATACAGACCGGGACAGGAGGCAATGAGCAGTTCTTC.

CDR3 sequence reads: CASSLPNGYEQYF. The CDR3 coding sequence is TGCGCCAGCAGCTTGCCGAACGGTTACGAGCAGTACTTC. This chain uses TRBV5-1 with TRBJ2-7; D ambiguous. Between the trimmed V and J ends, which lost 1 base and 4 bases, there was a span of 9 bases. This CDR3 contains 13 residues. Germline CDR1 reads SGHRS; CDR2 reads YFSETQ.

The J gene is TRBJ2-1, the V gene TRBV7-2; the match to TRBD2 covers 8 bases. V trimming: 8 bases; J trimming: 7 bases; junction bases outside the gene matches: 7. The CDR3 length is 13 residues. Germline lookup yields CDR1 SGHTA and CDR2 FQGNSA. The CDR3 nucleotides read TGTGCCAGCTCCCATAGCGGGGATAATGAGCAGTTCTTC. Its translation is CASSHSGDNEQFF.

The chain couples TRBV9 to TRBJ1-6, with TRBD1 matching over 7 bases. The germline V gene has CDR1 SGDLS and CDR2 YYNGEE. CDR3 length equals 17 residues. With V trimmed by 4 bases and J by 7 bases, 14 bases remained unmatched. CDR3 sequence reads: CASSPLQGRSPNSPLHF. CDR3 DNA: TGTGCCAGCAGCCCTTTACAGGGGCGCTCTCCCAATTCACCCCTCCACTTT.

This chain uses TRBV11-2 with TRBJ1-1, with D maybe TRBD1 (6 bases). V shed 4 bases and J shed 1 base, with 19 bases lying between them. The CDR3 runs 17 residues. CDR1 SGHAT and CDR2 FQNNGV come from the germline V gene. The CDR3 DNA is TGTGCCAGCAGCTCCGGTTGGATGGGGGCGGCGAACACTGAAGCTTTCTTT. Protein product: CASSSGWMGAANTEAFF.

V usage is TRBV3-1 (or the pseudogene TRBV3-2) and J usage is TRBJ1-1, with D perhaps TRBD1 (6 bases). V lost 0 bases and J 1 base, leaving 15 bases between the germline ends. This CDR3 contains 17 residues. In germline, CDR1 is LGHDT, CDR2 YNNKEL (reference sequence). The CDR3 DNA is TGTGCCAGCAGCCAAGACAGGGGATCCCTTTCGAACACTGAAGCTTTCTTT. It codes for CASSQDRGSLSNTEAFF.

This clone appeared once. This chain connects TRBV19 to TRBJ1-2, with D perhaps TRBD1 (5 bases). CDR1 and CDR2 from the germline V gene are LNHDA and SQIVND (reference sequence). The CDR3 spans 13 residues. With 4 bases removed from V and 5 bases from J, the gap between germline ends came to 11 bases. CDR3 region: CASSTLGLYGYTF. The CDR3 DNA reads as TGTGCCAGTAGTACGTTGGGACTATATGGCTACACCTTC.

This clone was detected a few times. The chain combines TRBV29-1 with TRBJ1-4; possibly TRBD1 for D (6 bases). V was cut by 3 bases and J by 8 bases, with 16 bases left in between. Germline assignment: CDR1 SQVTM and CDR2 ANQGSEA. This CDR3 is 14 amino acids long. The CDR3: CSVDRGGSGEKLFF. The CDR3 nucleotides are TGCAGCGTTGACCGAGGGGGATCAGGGGAAAAACTGTTTTTT.

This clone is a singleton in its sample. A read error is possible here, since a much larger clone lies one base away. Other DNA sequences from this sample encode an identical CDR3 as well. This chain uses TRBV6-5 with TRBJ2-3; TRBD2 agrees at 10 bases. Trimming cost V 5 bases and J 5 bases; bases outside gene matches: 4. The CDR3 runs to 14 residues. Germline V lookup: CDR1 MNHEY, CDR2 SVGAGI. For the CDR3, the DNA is TGTGCCAGCAGTAGCGGGGGGGCCAAAGATACGCAGTATTTT. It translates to CASSSGGAKDTQYF.

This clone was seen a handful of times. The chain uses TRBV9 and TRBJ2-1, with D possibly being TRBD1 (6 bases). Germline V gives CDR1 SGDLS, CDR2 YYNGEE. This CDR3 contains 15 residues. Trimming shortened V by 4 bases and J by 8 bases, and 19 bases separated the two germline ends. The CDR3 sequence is CASSPKVLGADEQFF. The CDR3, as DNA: TGTGCCAGCAGCCCCAAGGTTCTGGGGGCCGATGAGCAGTTCTTC.

DNA of the CDR3: TGTGCCAGCAGTTTATCGTTGGGGAGCAATGAGCAGTTCTTC. As protein: CASSLSLGSNEQFF. The chain uses TRBV27 and TRBJ2-1, with a possible D match to TRBD2 (5 bases). V lost 0 bases, J lost 6 bases, and 9 bases lay in between. Germline CDR1 MNHEY, CDR2 SMNVEV (reference sequence). The CDR3 covers 14 residues.

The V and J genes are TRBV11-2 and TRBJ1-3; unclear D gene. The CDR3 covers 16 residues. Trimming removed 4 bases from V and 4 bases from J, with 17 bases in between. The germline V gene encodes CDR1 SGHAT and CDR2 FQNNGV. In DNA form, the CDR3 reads TGTGCCAGCAGCTCACTCGAGTCCGGGAGAGGAAACACCATATATTTT. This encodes CASSSLESGRGNTIYF.

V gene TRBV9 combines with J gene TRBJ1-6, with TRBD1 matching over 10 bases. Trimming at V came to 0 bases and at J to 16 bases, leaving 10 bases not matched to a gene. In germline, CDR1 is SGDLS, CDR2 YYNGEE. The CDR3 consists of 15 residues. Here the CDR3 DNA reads TGTGCCAGCAGCGTAGGACAGGGGGCCCCTCAGTCGCTCCACTTT. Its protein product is CASSVGQGAPQSLHF.

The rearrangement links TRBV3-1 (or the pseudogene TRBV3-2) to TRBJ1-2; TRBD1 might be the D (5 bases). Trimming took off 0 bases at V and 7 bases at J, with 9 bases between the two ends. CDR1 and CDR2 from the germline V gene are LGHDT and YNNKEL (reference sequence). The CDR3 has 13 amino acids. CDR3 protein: CASSQDIRAGYTF. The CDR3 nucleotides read TGTGCCAGCAGCCAAGATATCAGGGCTGGCTACACCTTC.